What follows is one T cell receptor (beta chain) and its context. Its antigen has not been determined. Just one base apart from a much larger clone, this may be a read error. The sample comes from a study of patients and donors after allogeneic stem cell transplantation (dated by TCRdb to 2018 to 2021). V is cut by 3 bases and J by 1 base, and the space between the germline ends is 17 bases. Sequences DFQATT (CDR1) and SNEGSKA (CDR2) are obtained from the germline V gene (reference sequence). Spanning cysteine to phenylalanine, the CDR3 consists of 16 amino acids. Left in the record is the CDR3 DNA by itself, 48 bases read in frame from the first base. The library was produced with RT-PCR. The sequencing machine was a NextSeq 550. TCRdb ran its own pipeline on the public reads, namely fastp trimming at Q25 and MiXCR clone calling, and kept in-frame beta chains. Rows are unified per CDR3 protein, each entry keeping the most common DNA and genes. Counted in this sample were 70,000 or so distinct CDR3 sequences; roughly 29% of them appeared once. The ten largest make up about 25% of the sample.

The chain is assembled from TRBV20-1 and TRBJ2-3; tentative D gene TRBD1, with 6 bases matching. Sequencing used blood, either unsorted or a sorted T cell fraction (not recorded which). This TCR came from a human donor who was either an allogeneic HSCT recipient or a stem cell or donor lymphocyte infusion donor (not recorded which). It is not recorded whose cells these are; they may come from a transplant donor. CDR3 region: CSARTVEKGGTDTQYF. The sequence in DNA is TGCAGTGCTAGGACCGTCGAGAAGGGGGGCACAGATACGCAGTATTTT.